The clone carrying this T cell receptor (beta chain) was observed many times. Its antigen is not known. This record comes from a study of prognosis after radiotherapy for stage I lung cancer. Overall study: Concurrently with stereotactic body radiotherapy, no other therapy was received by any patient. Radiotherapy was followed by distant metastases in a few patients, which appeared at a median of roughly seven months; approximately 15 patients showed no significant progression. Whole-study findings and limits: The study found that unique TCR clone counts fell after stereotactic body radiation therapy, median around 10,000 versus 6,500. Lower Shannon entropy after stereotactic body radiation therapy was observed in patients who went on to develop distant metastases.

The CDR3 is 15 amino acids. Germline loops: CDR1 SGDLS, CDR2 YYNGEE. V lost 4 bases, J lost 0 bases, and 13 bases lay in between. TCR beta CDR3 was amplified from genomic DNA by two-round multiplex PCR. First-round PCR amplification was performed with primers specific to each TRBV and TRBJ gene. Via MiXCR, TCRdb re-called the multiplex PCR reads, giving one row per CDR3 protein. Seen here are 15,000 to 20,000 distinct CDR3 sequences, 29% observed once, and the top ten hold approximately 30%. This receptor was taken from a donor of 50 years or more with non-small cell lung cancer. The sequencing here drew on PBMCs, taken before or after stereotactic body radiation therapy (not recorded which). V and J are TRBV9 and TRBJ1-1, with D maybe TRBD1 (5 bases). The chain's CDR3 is CASSSPGGVNTEAFF. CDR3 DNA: TGTGCCAGCAGCTCCCCGGGGGGGGTGAACACTGAAGCTTTCTTT.